This T cell receptor (beta chain) was profiled in a study of T cell responses to AZD1222 COVID-19 vaccine. The CDR3 length is 13 residues. With 3 bases removed from V and 1 base from J, the gap between germline ends came to 7 bases. CDR1 and CDR2 (germline): SNHLY, FYNNEI. Worth noting for this clone: Its antigen is unidentified.

Some clones are missing from TCRdb's copy, which holds only in-frame ones; the method was immunoSEQ multiplex PCR. The table includes roughly 140,000 clones, about nine tenths detected once. The study, taken as a whole, reports: Receipt of two AZD1222 doses was followed by a rise in Spike-specific TCR breadth and depth. All repertoire sampling was performed exclusively after the peak T cell response. The donors showed a predominance of white British ancestry and of females, with possible underestimation of clonal diversity.

The genes are TRBV2 and TRBJ2-7; no reliable D call. The source was peripheral blood, collected 28 days after the second AZD1222 dose. This receptor was obtained from an adult who received the AZD1222 COVID-19 vaccine. In DNA form, the CDR3 reads TGTGCCAGCAGTGATGGGCAGTCCTACGAGCAGTACTTC. Its protein product is CASSDGQSYEQYF.